This T cell receptor beta chain was sequenced during a study of cytomegalovirus exposure and HLA in healthy donors. On the study more broadly: Among about 179 million T cells, an earlier analysis found roughly 110 million unique TCR beta sequences. Membership in the Caucasian-associated ancestry cluster was found for approximately 85% of roughly 360 genotyped donors. Study-wide results and limits: For most TCR sequences rarity was the rule, although some public TCRs occurred in many donors. A prior analysis recorded that most TCR beta V segments were productive about 87% or about 30% of the time.

V gave up 2 bases and J gave up 8 bases, with 6 bases separating them. Germline V gives CDR1 MNHNY, CDR2 SVGAGI (reference sequence). The CDR3 runs 11 residues. This clone was picked up one time. Its specificity is not known. The PCR contained 60 Vbeta and 13 Jbeta primers. Using immunoSEQ multiplex PCR, the repertoire was profiled, and TCRdb retains in-frame clones only, with some absent. The sample includes a few hundred thousand clones, 77% of them seen just once. The specimen sequenced was PBMCs. This receptor was identified in a woman aged 55-75 years in good health and CMV-seropositive. The V call is TRBV6-6, the J call TRBJ1-1; D is unclear. The CDR3 loop is CASSYNWEAFF. The DNA of the CDR3 is TGTGCCAGCAGTTACAACTGGGAAGCTTTCTTT.